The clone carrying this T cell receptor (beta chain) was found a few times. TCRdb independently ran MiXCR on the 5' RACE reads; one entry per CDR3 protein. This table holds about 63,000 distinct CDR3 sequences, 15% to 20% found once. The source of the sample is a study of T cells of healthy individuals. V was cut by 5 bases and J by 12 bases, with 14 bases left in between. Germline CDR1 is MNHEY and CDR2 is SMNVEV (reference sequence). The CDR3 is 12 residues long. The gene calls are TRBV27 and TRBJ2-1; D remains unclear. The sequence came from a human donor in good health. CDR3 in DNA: TGTGCCAGCAGTCCTAGACACGGATGGCAGTTCTTC. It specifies CASSPRHGWQFF.